This section outlines one T cell receptor beta chain sequence together with its context. In the original processing: How many nucleated cells were present was estimated from reference gene primer amplification. Profiled with immunoSEQ multiplex PCR; TCRdb holds only in-frame clones, not every one. For V, J and clone size, that table is used; D and trimming come from the DNA. The sample has about 440,000 clones, roughly 88% seen once. This entry belongs to a study of blood T cell repertoires in COVID-19. At the level of the study: T cells, B-cell-depleted T cells, or PBMCs provided the cDNA or gDNA that served as material.

Per germline, CDR1 WNHNN and CDR2 SYGVQD (reference sequence). The CDR3 consists of 17 residues. Trimming took 3 bases from V and 5 from J; bases not matched to a gene: 5. The clonotype comes from a woman in her forties or fifties with COVID-19, enrolled during active disease. The sequenced sample consisted of peripheral blood. The chain has TRBV10-1 and TRBJ2-1; 15 bases fit TRBD2. CDR3 DNA sequence: TGCGCCAGCAGTGACCCCGGGACTAGCGGGGGGCACAATGAGCAGTTCTTC. It is translated as CASSDPGTSGGHNEQFF.